This TCR beta chain was identified in a study of blood T cell repertoires in COVID-19 (dated by TCRdb to 2019 to 2021). Background on the whole study: Samples from collaborators originated in the United States, Italy and Spain and spanned both the acute and convalescent phases of COVID-19. The material from the prospective study consisted of cDNA or gDNA derived from T cells, B-cell-depleted T cells, or PBMCs. Subjects who had been exposed to COVID-19, were actively infected with it, or had recovered from it provided the deeply sampled blood TCRbeta repertoires that made up the dataset. A freely available public database, intended as a resource for researchers studying the immune response to SARS-CoV-2, is where the repertoires were released. Samples came from the ongoing ImmuneRACE study (first 160 participants) plus 1,254 subjects from 6 global collaborators. A de-identified subject ID, COVID-19 status, age in years and sex were almost always included in the sample metadata. Where HLA class I and class II types were available, the types were taken from metadata supplied by the sample provider, not from assay-based typing.

Paper-wide results and their limitations: Clinical and demographic metadata were provided uncurated, with the amount varying by source and participant.

TCRbeta CDR3 regions were amplified from genomic DNA using the immunoSEQ Assay, a bias-controlled multiplex PCR. Under the source paper's analysis protocol: The number of nucleated cells in each sample was estimated from the amplification of reference gene primers within the assay. Sequence reads were collapsed and filtered to measure the absolute abundance of every unique TCRbeta CDR3 rearrangement. For each sample, productive Simpson clonality was calculated as the square root of Simpson's diversity index across productive rearrangements. Imported from immuneACCESS, the table was reduced by TCRdb to in-frame sequences with V and J called. These copies leave out some clones; in studies compared against another copy, an unresolved V gene accounts for under half, and the cause of the remainder is not known. V, J and clone size derive from that table, while D and trimming were established from the DNA sequence. The sample records about 110,000 clones, about 80% of which are singletons. Just over 4% of the sample rests with the top ten.

Concerning this clone itself: The antigen it recognizes is unknown. Nothing much larger sits one base from this clone, and base qualities are not available.

The germline V gene (reference sequence) provides CDR1 SEHNR and CDR2 FQNEAQ. The CDR3 contains 15 residues, cysteine and phenylalanine counted. The sequence is cut down to CDR3 DNA, 45 bases in frame from base 1. Cut back by 2 bases and 7 bases, the V and J ends lie 15 bases apart. Each collaborating institution followed its own protocols to collect whole blood in K2EDTA tubes. For TCRbeta analysis, collaborators shipped samples as frozen whole blood, isolated PBMCs, or DNA extracted from either of those sample types. Sequenced: peripheral blood. This TCR was sampled from a woman in her 70s with acute or convalescent COVID-19. Rearrangement joined TRBV7-9 to TRBJ2-1; tentative D gene TRBD2, with 6 bases matching. The sequenced DNA: TGTGCCAGCAGCTTACAGTTCGGGGGTTTGAATGAGCAGTTCTTC. This sequence encodes CASSLQFGGLNEQFF.